This T cell receptor (beta chain) was profiled in a study of CD8+ T cells in alopecia areata. Study at large: Tofacitinib ran for 6 to 18 months before 6 months off drug. Overall study results and limits: In blood and scalp, many expanded lesional clones persisted during tofacitinib. Lesional tissue from the scalp (especially in alopecia totalis/universalis) showed higher clonality than normal scalp.

Following RNA extraction, reverse transcription yielded cDNA that acted as the sequencing template. TCRdb's table, derived via immunoSEQ multiplex PCR, lists solely in-frame clones and lacks some. The data hold fewer than 250,000 clones, with 50% to 60% observed a single time. The sample's treatment: oral pan-JAK inhibitor, 5-10 mg twice daily. Alopecia areata patients provided lesional scalp punch biopsies and peripheral blood. Comment on this clone: The antigen remains undetermined.

Looked up from germline, CDR1 is MNHEY and CDR2 is SMNVEV (reference sequence). Trimming pared 3 bases from V and 6 bases from J, leaving 18 bases between. This CDR3 is built from 15 residues. The sequences come from CD4+ T cells sorted from blood, collected at week 4, from a patient treated with tofacitinib. This clonotype was sampled from a human donor with alopecia areata. The rearrangement uses TRBV27 and TRBJ2-7; D possibly uses TRBD1 or TRBD2 (5 bases each). The CDR3: CASSFYRGASGEQYF. In DNA, the CDR3 is TGTGCCAGCAGTTTTTACAGAGGGGCTTCGGGCGAGCAGTACTTC.